The 25 T cell receptor beta chains below come from one sample, sequenced in a study of identical twins. In TCRdb, the 5' RACE reads were re-called with MiXCR into one record per CDR3 protein. Of hundreds of thousands of distinct CDR3 sequences listed, 21% are singletons. This sample also belongs to another study, concerning T cells expressing NK-cell markers.

Sequencing was carried out using PBMCs. The origin of the receptors is a woman younger than 35 in good health.

This clonotype was picked up a small number of times. The chain is built from TRBV20-1 and TRBJ1-1; D remains unclear. The CDR3 contains 11 residues. Germline loops: CDR1 DFQATT, CDR2 SNEGSKA (reference sequence). DNA for the CDR3: TGCAACACGTTCATGAACACTGAAGCTTTCTTT. Translated, it gives CNTFMNTEAFF.

The gene calls are TRBV20-1 and TRBJ2-1, with 9 nucleotides matching TRBD2. V lost 2 bases to trimming and J lost 7 bases; unmatched junction nucleotides: 6. CDR3 length: 14 residues. Germline V gives CDR1 DFQATT, CDR2 SNEGSKA (reference sequence). Here the CDR3 reads CSARRGLASNEQFF. CDR3 nucleotide sequence: TGCAGTGCTAGAAGGGGACTAGCATCGAATGAGCAGTTCTTC.

The rearrangement links TRBV12-5 to TRBJ2-3, with D unclear. V lost 1 base and J lost 5, with 7 bases in between. This CDR3 has 13 residues. From germline, CDR1 is LGHNT and CDR2 FRNRAP. CDR3 coding DNA: TGTGCTAGTGGTTTGGCGAAGCGAGATACGCAGTATTTT. Translation gives CASGLAKRDTQYF.

This clonotype was detected only a few times. This chain connects TRBV20-1 to TRBJ2-7; D tentatively reads TRBD1 or TRBD2 (5 bases each). Germline V gene lookup returns CDR1 DFQATT and CDR2 SNEGSKA (reference sequence). The CDR3 is made up of 11 amino acids. The V end lost 5 bases, the J end lost 2 bases, and 7 bases lay between the germline ends. The DNA for the CDR3 is TGCAGTGCTGGGGACCCCTACGAGCAGTACTTC. Encoded protein: CSAGDPYEQYF.

This clonotype was seen ten or more times. This rearrangement joins TRBV18 to TRBJ1-2, with D hard to call. There are 12 residues in the CDR3. CDR1 is KGHSH, CDR2 LQKENI, per germline. V lost 5 bases, J lost 0 bases, and 4 bases lay in between. The CDR3 loop reads CASSGANYGYTF. DNA for the CDR3: TGTGCCAGCTCAGGGGCTAACTATGGCTACACCTTC.

A few counts support this clonotype. This chain uses TRBV20-1 with TRBJ2-7; 7 nucleotides align to TRBD2. This CDR3 region has 13 residues. Trimming took 3 bases from V and 4 from J; bases not matched to a gene: 6. CDR1 is DFQATT, CDR2 SNEGSKA, per germline (reference sequence). Here the CDR3 DNA reads TGCAGTGCTAGTTCCAGGGACTATTACGAGCAGTACTTC. Translating gives CSASSRDYYEQYF.

V is TRBV6-5 and J is TRBJ2-1; maybe TRBD1 (5 bases). V was clipped by 0 bases and J by 5 bases, with 20 bases between them. The CDR3 has 18 residues. Looked up from germline, CDR1 is MNHEY and CDR2 is SVGAGI. CDR3 nucleotides: TGTGCCAGCAGTTACTCTCTGTCAGGGTTAGATACACACAATGAGCAGTTCTTC. This sequence encodes CASSYSLSGLDTHNEQFF.

This rearrangement joins TRBV7-9 to TRBJ2-3; D is unresolved. CDR3 length: 13 residues. Trimming shortened V by 5 bases and J by 6 bases, and 12 bases separated the two germline ends. Looked up from germline, CDR1 is SEHNR and CDR2 is FQNEAQ (reference sequence). The CDR3 region has the DNA TGTGCCAGCAGCCTTCGCCACGGGGATACGCAGTATTTT. Protein sequence: CASSLRHGDTQYF.

This clonotype was counted between two and nine times. This chain uses TRBV5-1 with TRBJ2-3; 8 nucleotides match TRBD1. The length of the CDR3 is 16 residues. Germline V lookup: CDR1 SGHRS, CDR2 YFSETQ. J lost 4 bases, V lost 2 bases, and 9 bases had no gene match. CDR3 DNA: TGCGCCAGCAGCTTCCCCCGCGGGACAGGAGCAGATACGCAGTATTTT. The encoded protein is CASSFPRGTGADTQYF.

This sequence joins TRBV20-1 and TRBJ2-1; TRBD2 agrees at 7 bases. The CDR3 has 16 residues. The V and J ends lost 0 bases and 6 bases, in that order; junction bases with no gene match: 11. CDR1 is DFQATT, CDR2 SNEGSKA, per germline (reference sequence). As DNA, the CDR3 is TGCAGTGCTAGAGACCCGACTAGCCAACCGTTCAATGAGCAGTTCTTC. This gives the protein CSARDPTSQPFNEQFF.

This clonotype came up a few times. The chain is built from TRBV9 and TRBJ2-1; 11 bases are shared with TRBD2. The CDR3 spans 15 residues. Trimming cost V 0 bases and J 9 bases; bases outside gene matches: 5. Germline values: CDR1 SGDLS, CDR2 YYNGEE. DNA of the CDR3: TGTGCCAGCAGCGTAGGTAGCGGGGGGGCCAGTGAGCAGTTCTTC. Residues: CASSVGSGGASEQFF.

V gene TRBV6-1 combines with J gene TRBJ2-5; D uncertain. Germline V gene sequence: CDR1 MNHNS, CDR2 SASEGT. Trimming shortened V by 2 bases and J by 0 bases, and 10 bases separated the two germline ends. The CDR3 has 15 amino acids. CDR3 loop: CASSELDRHQETQYF. CDR3 nucleotides: TGTGCCAGCAGTGAACTGGACCGTCACCAAGAGACCCAGTACTTC.

The chain links TRBV6-6 to TRBJ2-7; TRBD1 matches 9 bases. Germline V CDR1 and CDR2: MNHNY, SVGAGI (reference sequence). V dropped 5 bases and J dropped 6; count of bases not matched to a gene: 5. This CDR3 contains 13 residues. CDR3 protein: CASSPRTGVEQYF. The CDR3 bases are TGTGCCAGCAGTCCACGGACAGGGGTCGAGCAGTACTTC.

V gene TRBV5-1 combines with J gene TRBJ2-2, with D perhaps TRBD1 or TRBD2 (5 bases each). The length of the CDR3 is 15 residues. Trimming pared 4 bases from V and 0 bases from J, leaving 10 bases between. CDR1 is SGHRS, CDR2 YFSETQ, per germline. CDR3 loop: CASSQGPSNTGELFF. The CDR3 DNA is TGCGCCAGCAGCCAGGGACCCTCGAACACCGGGGAGCTGTTTTTT.

This clonotype showed up many times. The chain couples TRBV20-1 to TRBJ2-1; D remains unclear. Deletions cut 6 bases from V and 8 bases from J, with 17 bases between. The CDR3 is made up of 13 amino acids. The germline CDR1 and CDR2 sequences are DFQATT and SNEGSKA (reference sequence). CDR3 sequence (DNA): TGCAGTGCGACGGCTCCCCAACGGGATGAGCAGTTCTTC. This encodes CSATAPQRDEQFF.

This clonotype was found a few times. The chain has TRBV4-2 and TRBJ2-7; 12 bases match TRBD2. Germline-derived CDR1 and CDR2 are LGHNA and YNFKEQ. The CDR3 contains 15 residues. Germline trimming cut 4 bases from V and 7 bases from J; bases unmatched to any gene: 8. CDR3 amino acids: CASSPGLAGSWEQYF. CDR3 DNA: TGTGCCAGCAGCCCGGGACTAGCGGGCTCATGGGAGCAGTACTTC.

The rearrangement joins TRBV4-3 to TRBJ2-7; 9 nucleotides agree with TRBD1. V dropped 0 bases and J dropped 5; count of bases not matched to a gene: 8. The CDR3 totals 16 residues. Germline-derived CDR1 and CDR2 are LGHNA and YSLEER. CDR3 bases: TGCGCCAGCAGCCAAGATCATGGGACAGGGTCCCACGAGCAGTACTTC. As protein: CASSQDHGTGSHEQYF.

This clonotype was found a few times. The V call is TRBV20-1, the J call TRBJ1-5, with D hard to call. The ends were cut back, 0 bases at V and 4 bases at J, with 7 bases in the middle. The CDR3 extends over 13 amino acids. Germline CDR1 and CDR2: DFQATT and SNEGSKA (reference sequence). Written as DNA, the CDR3 is TGCAGTGCTAGAGATACAGCGAATCAGCCCCAGCATTTT. Protein: CSARDTANQPQHF.

The rearrangement links TRBV6-5 to TRBJ1-5; D ambiguous. Trimming shortened V by 0 bases and J by 7 bases, and 7 bases separated the two germline ends. The CDR3 runs 13 residues. Germline loops: CDR1 MNHEY, CDR2 SVGAGI. CDR3 nucleotides: TGTGCCAGCAGTTACTCGCGAGAGCAGCCCCAGCATTTT. Translation gives CASSYSREQPQHF.

This clonotype was observed many times. The rearrangement joins TRBV12-3 or TRBV12-4 to TRBJ1-2, with 9 bases fitting TRBD1. With V trimmed by 11 bases and J by 3 bases, 7 bases remained unmatched. This CDR3 is built from 13 residues. In DNA, the CDR3 is TGTGCCGTTACGGGACAGGGAGACTATGGCTACACCTTC. Its protein is CAVTGQGDYGYTF.

The chain carries TRBV7-2 and TRBJ2-5, with 7 bases identical to TRBD1. V was clipped by 9 bases and J by 4 bases; unmatched bases: 11. The germline gives CDR1 SGHTA, CDR2 FQGNSA. The CDR3 is 14 amino acids. In DNA, the CDR3 is TGTGCCAGTCGACAAGGGGGCGGTCGAGAGACCCAGTACTTC. Translated, it gives CASRQGGGRETQYF.

With regard to this clonotype: The junction shows a germline mismatch at one end, possibly a read error. J is TRBJ2-4 and V is TRBV9; 9 bases match TRBD1. CDR3 length: 16 amino acids. Germline V gene sequence: CDR1 SGDLS, CDR2 YYNGEE. CDR3 sequence reads: CASSLRDRAGQNVQYF. CDR3 in DNA: TGTGCCAGCAGCCTCCGGGACAGGGCAGGGCAAAACGTTCAGTACTTC.

This rearrangement joins TRBV9 to TRBJ2-3; 14 bases are a match to TRBD2. CDR1 is SGDLS and CDR2 is YYNGEE in the germline V gene. V lost 6 bases, J lost 1 base, and 10 bases stayed unmatched. The CDR3 extends over 18 amino acids. CDR3 DNA: TGTGCCAGCACCCTGGGACTAGCGGGAGTTCAAGGCACAGATACGCAGTATTTT. This sequence encodes CASTLGLAGVQGTDTQYF.

V usage is TRBV7-6 and J usage is TRBJ1-6, with a possible D match to TRBD1 (6 bases). Germline V gene lookup returns CDR1 SGHVS and CDR2 FNYEAQ. Trimming took 7 bases from V and 12 from J, leaving 16 bases between them. The CDR3 spans 13 residues. For the CDR3, the DNA is TGTGCCAGCAACACGCAGGGGTTTGGACCCCTCCACTTT. Translated, it gives CASNTQGFGPLHF.

This clonotype was counted only a few times. The chain recombines TRBV20-1 with TRBJ2-7; no clear D gene. Germline CDR1 and CDR2: DFQATT and SNEGSKA (reference sequence). V gave up 5 bases and J gave up 2 bases, with 13 bases separating them. The CDR3 consists of 13 residues. Here the CDR3 DNA reads TGCAGTGCTGCCCAAGGCGGACCCTACGAGCAGTACTTC. Translation gives CSAAQGGPYEQYF.